What follows are 27 T cell receptor beta chains derived from one specimen sequenced in a study of Graves' ophthalmopathy and Graves' hyperthyroidism (dated 2018 in TCRdb). Reads for this sample came from an Illumina HiSeq 2000. For repertoire sequencing, the TCR beta CDR3 regions were amplified from RNA transcripts. HTBI primers and the Qiagen OneStep RT-PCR kit were used in a first-round RT-PCR, which was followed by a second-round multiplex PCR, size selection and purification. The public reads were run again by TCRdb, first through fastp at Q25 and then through MiXCR, and only productive beta chains were kept. Identical CDR3 proteins give one entry, which carries the most common genes and DNA. The sample data list some 250,000 distinct CDR3 sequences, and about 46% of these were observed just once. Approximately 44% of the sample is taken by the ten largest. Sequencing was performed on peripheral blood. These receptors came from an adult man with Graves' ophthalmopathy.

Points on this clonotype: Compared with germline, one end of the junction differs, possibly owing to a read error. The chain employs TRBV7-9 and TRBJ2-7; D ambiguous. Germline CDR1 reads SEHNR; CDR2 reads FQNEAQ (reference sequence). This CDR3 contains 14 residues. In DNA form, the CDR3 reads TGTGCCAGCAGCTTAGCGAACAACCTTTACGAGCAGTGCTTC. Translating gives CASSLANNLYEQCF.

The chain joins TRBV7-6 to TRBJ2-5; 10 positions match TRBD1. The CDR3 totals 15 residues. V gave up 5 bases and J gave up 11 bases; unmatched junction bases: 14. CDR1 SGHVS and CDR2 FNYEAQ come from the germline V gene. The CDR3 protein is CASSLLGQGFNEQYF. The CDR3 DNA is TGTGCCAGCAGCCTCCTGGGACAGGGGTTTAATGAGCAGTACTTC.

The gene calls are TRBV7-9 and TRBJ1-5, with no clear D. The CDR3 has 15 residues. The V end was cut by 5 bases, the J end by 4 bases, with 15 bases between. Looked up from germline, CDR1 is SEHNR and CDR2 is FQNEAQ (reference sequence). This CDR3 reads CASSPAREGNQPQHF. For the CDR3, the DNA is TGTGCCAGCAGCCCAGCCCGGGAAGGTAATCAGCCCCAGCATTTT.

V gene TRBV12-3 or TRBV12-4 combines with J gene TRBJ2-2; 7 bases line up with TRBD1. V gave up 6 bases and J gave up 3 bases; unmatched junction bases: 4. The CDR3 runs to 14 residues. The CDR3 DNA reads TGTGCCAGCAGCGAACAGGGGTACACCGGGGAGCTGTTTTTT. This sequence encodes CASSEQGYTGELFF.

This clonotype was recorded a few times. The rearrangement uses TRBV2 and TRBJ2-7; D is unclear. The CDR3 contains 12 residues. Looked up from germline, CDR1 is SNHLY and CDR2 is FYNNEI. Trimming removed 8 bases from V and 1 base from J, with 9 bases in between. The CDR3 coding sequence is TGTGCCAGCTCTCAATTATCCTACGAGCAGTACTTC. It is translated as CASSQLSYEQYF.

This clonotype was seen only once. The chain uses TRBV20-1 and TRBJ2-3; 10 bases line up with TRBD2. V trimming: 5 bases; J trimming: 0 bases; junction bases outside the gene matches: 5. Germline values: CDR1 DFQATT, CDR2 SNEGSKA (reference sequence). CDR3 length: 15 residues. DNA for the CDR3: TGCAGTGCTGCGGGACTAGCGATCAGCACAGATACGCAGTATTTT. As protein: CSAAGLAISTDTQYF.

A few counts support this clonotype. The chain couples TRBV11-2 to TRBJ2-2; weak D call: TRBD2 (6 bases). Trimming took 5 bases from V and 6 from J, leaving 10 bases between them. This CDR3 comprises 13 residues. Germline V gene sequence: CDR1 SGHAT, CDR2 FQNNGV. The CDR3 coding sequence is TGTGCCAGCAGCCCGAGACTAGCCGGGGAGCTGTTTTTT. Amino acids: CASSPRLAGELFF.

This clonotype was seen a few times. V usage is TRBV7-9 and J usage is TRBJ2-5; no reliable D call. Germline V CDR1 and CDR2: SEHNR, FQNEAQ (reference sequence). The CDR3 sequence is 15 residues long. Trimming took off 1 base at V and 0 bases at J, with 9 bases between the two ends. For the CDR3, the DNA is TGTGCCAGCAGCTTAGTTCCTTCGTACCAAGAGACCCAGTACTTC. Residues: CASSLVPSYQETQYF. The full variable domain, with the rest looked up from reference TRBV7-9 and TRBJ2-5, is DTGVSQNPRHKITKRGQNVTFRCDPISEHNRLYWYRQTLGQGPEFLTYFQNEAQLEKSRLLSDRFSAERPKGSFSTLEIQRTEQGDSAMYLCASSLVPSYQETQYFGPGTRLLVL.

There are a few counts of this clonotype. The V call is TRBV19, the J call TRBJ2-7; D is perhaps TRBD1 or TRBD2 (5 bases each). The CDR3 covers 14 residues. CDR1 and CDR2 (germline): LNHDA, SQIVND (reference sequence). V shed 3 bases and J shed 1 base, with 10 bases lying between them. The CDR3 sequence is CASSIGTLSYEQYF. CDR3 nucleotides: TGTGCCAGTAGTATCGGGACCTTATCCTACGAGCAGTACTTC. The complete variable domain, with remaining parts taken from reference TRBV19 and TRBJ2-7, reads DGGITQSPKYLFRKEGQNVTLSCEQNLNHDAMYWYRQDPGQGLRLIYYSQIVNDFQKGDIAEGYSVSREKKESFPLTVTSAQKNPTAFYLCASSIGTLSYEQYFGPGTRLTVT.

The chain uses TRBV9 and TRBJ2-7; 14 bases line up with TRBD2. The CDR3 loop spans 14 amino acids. Per germline, CDR1 SGDLS and CDR2 YYNGEE. J gave up 6 bases and V 3 bases, and 2 bases lay outside the gene matches. The CDR3 protein is CASSDGLAGGEQYF. DNA for the CDR3: TGTGCCAGCAGCGACGGACTAGCGGGAGGCGAGCAGTACTTC.

The chain is built from TRBV15 and TRBJ1-2; TRBD1 aligns across 9 bases. After removal of 5 bases from V and 7 bases from J, the junction contained 11 bases not matched to a gene. CDR1 and CDR2 from the germline V gene are LNHNV and YYDKDF (reference sequence). CDR3 length equals 15 residues. The CDR3 region is CATSPFEGTGFGYTF. Here the CDR3 DNA reads TGTGCCACCAGCCCTTTTGAGGGGACAGGGTTTGGCTACACCTTC.

Regarding this clonotype: Sequence at one end of the junction differs from germline and may be a read error. The chain joins TRBV10-3 to TRBJ1-1, with D maybe TRBD1 (5 bases). Germline CDR1 and CDR2: ENHRY and SYGVKD. The CDR3 sequence is 17 residues long. The CDR3 nucleotides are TGTGCCAGCAGTTACTCCCTTGGGAGAGGGGATGACACTGAAGCTTTCTTT. This encodes CASSYSLGRGDDTEAFF.

To note about this clonotype: Its ends do not fully match the called genes, so a read error is possible. This chain links TRBV10-3 with TRBJ2-5; D possibly matches TRBD1 or TRBD2 (5 bases each). Germline V gene data show CDR1 as ENHRY and CDR2 as SYGVKD. The CDR3 totals 16 residues. This CDR3 is CASSRGQGTFQETQYF. DNA for the CDR3: TGTGCCAGCAGTCGGGGCCAGGGAACGTTCCAAGAGACCCAGTACTTC.

The chain links TRBV5-8 to TRBJ2-7; tentatively, D is TRBD1 (6 bases). The CDR3 covers 14 residues. V gave up 4 bases and J gave up 6 bases, with 17 bases separating them. Germline CDR1 is SGHTS and CDR2 is YDEGEE. CDR3 sequence (DNA): TGTGCCAGCAGCACCAGACAGGCCTCCACCGAGCAGTACTTC. It yields the protein CASSTRQASTEQYF.

The V and J genes are TRBV2 and TRBJ1-4, with D possibly matching TRBD1 (5 bases). CDR1 and CDR2 from the germline V gene are SNHLY and FYNNEI. V was cut by 7 bases and J by 8 bases, with 11 bases left in between. The CDR3 spans 12 residues. In nucleotides, the CDR3 is TGTGCCAGCACCGAGGGGCGAGAAAAACTGTTTTTT. Translated: CASTEGREKLFF. The complete variable domain, with remaining parts taken from reference TRBV2 and TRBJ1-4, reads EPEVTQTPSHQVTQMGQEVILRCVPISNHLYFYWYRQILGQKVEFLVSFYNNEISEKSEIFDDQFSVERPDGSNFTLKIRSTKLEDSAMYFCASTEGREKLFFGSGTQLSVL.

The V gene is TRBV20-1, the J gene TRBJ1-1; unclear D gene. The CDR3 sequence is 14 residues long. Trimming shortened V by 4 bases and J by 7 bases, and 19 bases separated the two germline ends. From germline, CDR1 is DFQATT and CDR2 SNEGSKA (reference sequence). CDR3 loop: CSATLEGARGEAFF. CDR3 in DNA: TGCAGTGCTACCTTAGAAGGAGCCCGGGGTGAAGCTTTCTTT.

This rearrangement joins TRBV7-8 to TRBJ2-7; D could derive from TRBD1 or TRBD2 (6 bases each). This CDR3 contains 16 residues. CDR1 and CDR2 (germline): SGHVS, FQNEAQ. Trimming removed 5 bases at V and 0 bases at J, with 17 bases between. CDR3 amino acids: CASSPIGGTSSYEQYF. The CDR3 nucleotides are TGTGCCAGCAGCCCGATAGGGGGGACCTCCTCCTACGAGCAGTACTTC.

A single count supports this clonotype. The V call is TRBV12-3 or TRBV12-4, the J call TRBJ2-7, with TRBD1 matching 9 bases. The CDR3 is 13 residues long. Trimming cost V 5 bases and J 7 bases; bases outside gene matches: 6. For the CDR3, the DNA is TGTGCCAGCAGTCGGGACAGGGAATGGGAGCAGTACTTC. It codes for CASSRDREWEQYF.

The chain carries TRBV7-3 and TRBJ2-3; 8 positions agree with TRBD1. This CDR3 is built from 15 residues. After removal of 6 bases from V and 2 bases from J, the junction contained 7 bases not matched to a gene. Germline CDR1 reads SGHTA; CDR2 reads FQGTGA. This CDR3 reads CASREGQGPTDTQYF. The CDR3 nucleotides read TGTGCCAGCAGGGAAGGACAGGGCCCCACAGATACGCAGTATTTT.

The chain carries TRBV4-2 and TRBJ2-7, with TRBD2 identical over 7 bases. CDR3 length equals 16 residues. V was clipped by 1 base and J by 6 bases; unmatched bases: 12. The germline CDR1 and CDR2 sequences are LGHNA and YNFKEQ. Written as DNA, the CDR3 is TGTGCCAGCAGCCAAGGGCTAGCGGCCACGGGGGGCGAGCAGTACTTC. It specifies CASSQGLAATGGEQYF.

The sample holds a few counts of this clonotype. V gene TRBV7-2 combines with J gene TRBJ1-6, with 9 bases aligning to TRBD1. With 5 bases clipped from V and 0 bases from J, the junction kept 5 bases outside the gene matches. Germline CDR1 is SGHTA and CDR2 is FQGNSA. This CDR3 contains 17 residues. The CDR3 DNA follows: TGTGCCAGCAGCGGCGGGACAGGGAGCTCCTATAATTCACCCCTCCACTTT. It codes for CASSGGTGSSYNSPLHF.

The chain is built from TRBV27 and TRBJ1-2, with D unclear. Germline lookup yields CDR1 MNHEY and CDR2 SMNVEV (reference sequence). V lost 3 bases and J 0 bases, leaving 8 bases between the germline ends. This CDR3 is 14 amino acids long. The CDR3 is CASSFAPANYGYTF. CDR3 bases: TGTGCCAGCAGTTTTGCCCCGGCTAACTATGGCTACACCTTC.

This clonotype was seen ten or more times. The rearrangement uses TRBV10-2 and TRBJ1-1; D gene unclear. CDR1 is WSHSY, CDR2 SAAADI, per germline. The CDR3 loop spans 11 amino acids. The ends were cut back, 8 bases at V and 1 base at J, with 5 bases in the middle. Here the CDR3 DNA reads TGCGCCAGCGAAGGGAACACTGAAGCTTTCTTT. Its protein product is CASEGNTEAFF.

The V call is TRBV25-1, the J call TRBJ2-7, with 11 bases fitting TRBD2. The CDR3 totals 15 residues. The germline V gene has CDR1 MGHDK and CDR2 SYGVNS. V dropped 6 bases and J dropped 3; count of bases not matched to a gene: 7. The chain's CDR3 is CASSSIAGGLYEQYF. The CDR3 coding sequence is TGTGCCAGCAGCTCCATAGCGGGAGGGCTCTACGAGCAGTACTTC.

This clonotype showed up just a few times. This sequence joins TRBV3-1 and TRBJ2-7; tentative D call: TRBD1 (6 bases). V was pared by 0 bases and J by 2 bases, with 8 bases between. Germline CDR1 reads LGHDT; CDR2 reads YNNKEL (reference sequence). This CDR3 spans 14 amino acids. CDR3 DNA sequence: TGTGCCAGCAGCCAAGATGGACAGACCTACGAGCAGTACTTC. Protein sequence: CASSQDGQTYEQYF.

A few counts support this clonotype. The CDR3, as DNA: TGCAGCGTCAAGACAGGGGGGAACTATGGCTACACCTTC. It codes for CSVKTGGNYGYTF. The V gene is TRBV29-1, the J gene TRBJ1-2; 9 bases match TRBD1. With V trimmed by 6 bases and J by 2 bases, 4 bases remained unmatched. CDR3 length equals 13 residues. CDR1 is SQVTM, CDR2 ANQGSEA, per germline.

The genes are TRBV12-5 and TRBJ2-5, with 9 bases matching TRBD1. The length of the CDR3 is 16 residues. Germline loops: CDR1 LGHNT, CDR2 FRNRAP. As DNA, the CDR3 is TGTGCCAGCAGCGTAGAGGGACAGGGATTAAGAGAGACCCAGTACTTC. This codes for CASSVEGQGLRETQYF.